A selection of T cell receptor beta chains follows, all from one sample in a study of CXCR3-negative and CXCR3-positive naive CD8 T cells. TCRdb re-called the 5' RACE reads; one entry per CDR3 protein, DNA not given. This sample contains some 130,000 distinct CDR3 sequences. Sequenced sample: naive CXCR3- CD8+ T cells from blood. Every receptor here comes from a human donor in good health. Some clones in this sample may be carry-over from other donors' samples. Both conserved end residues are part of each CDR3.

V,J,CDR3
TRBV7-3,TRBJ2-1,CASSLFGGYNEQFF
TRBV27,TRBJ2-5,CASSLAPWETQYF
TRBV7-2,TRBJ1-1,CASSATGAEAFF
TRBV4-3,TRBJ2-1,CASSQDGSSYNEQFF
TRBV4-3,TRBJ2-1,CASSQGHGYNEQFF
TRBV7-9,TRBJ2-7,CASSQKATSGGPDEQYF
TRBV29-1,TRBJ2-1,CSVDLGNEQFF
TRBV7-2,TRBJ1-1,CASSSYPFLDRVLDTEAFF
TRBV10-3,TRBJ2-7,CAISESKTGRYEQYF
TRBV15,TRBJ2-7,CATSTKLGKEIYEQYF
TRBV20-1,TRBJ2-7,CSAQGRLSYEQYF
TRBV28,TRBJ2-7,CASSQETPRGGLNEQYF
TRBV20-1,TRBJ1-4,CSASEGGSATNEKLFF
TRBV12-3/TRBV12-4,TRBJ2-7,CASRADRYEQYF
TRBV2,TRBJ2-7,CASSGDRGDYEQYF
TRBV27,TRBJ2-7,CASSPRQELPYEQYF
TRBV27,TRBJ1-1,CASSLWVGGATEAFF
TRBV15,TRBJ2-1,CATSSSGDYYEQFF
TRBV9,TRBJ1-2,CASSDEADLYGYTF
TRBV6-5,TRBJ2-1,CASSLRDSYNEQFF
TRBV5-1,TRBJ2-2,CASSLVTSNTGELFF
TRBV27,TRBJ2-1,CASSPTDVASSYNEQFF
TRBV12-3/TRBV12-4,TRBJ2-7,CASSGGEGYYEQYF
TRBV5-1,TRBJ2-3,CASSSSWQLRTDTQYF
TRBV18,TRBJ1-5,CASSPSTGAPNQPQHF
TRBV28,TRBJ2-1,CASREPGQGARNEQFF
TRBV4-1,TRBJ2-7,CASSQDRRSSYEQYF
TRBV7-2,TRBJ2-7,CASRPPATYEQYF
TRBV12-3/TRBV12-4,TRBJ1-2,CASSSIVGRGFNYGYTF
TRBV20-1,TRBJ2-7,CSARDLGEGLYEQYF
TRBV7-9,TRBJ2-1,CASNNPGQVEQFF
TRBV27,TRBJ2-7,CASSLSAGYEQYF
TRBV5-4,TRBJ2-1,CASSRWSGGPNEQFF
TRBV7-9,TRBJ2-1,CASSRTSTNYNEQFF
TRBV7-2,TRBJ2-5,CASSWTTSGDKETQYF
TRBV6-5,TRBJ1-5,CASSYRGDQPPHF
TRBV18,TRBJ2-1,CASSPPISGRYNEQFF
TRBV28,TRBJ2-1,CACSYAGGQGDNEQFF
TRBV6-2/TRBV6-3,TRBJ2-7,CASSPAAGRSREQYF